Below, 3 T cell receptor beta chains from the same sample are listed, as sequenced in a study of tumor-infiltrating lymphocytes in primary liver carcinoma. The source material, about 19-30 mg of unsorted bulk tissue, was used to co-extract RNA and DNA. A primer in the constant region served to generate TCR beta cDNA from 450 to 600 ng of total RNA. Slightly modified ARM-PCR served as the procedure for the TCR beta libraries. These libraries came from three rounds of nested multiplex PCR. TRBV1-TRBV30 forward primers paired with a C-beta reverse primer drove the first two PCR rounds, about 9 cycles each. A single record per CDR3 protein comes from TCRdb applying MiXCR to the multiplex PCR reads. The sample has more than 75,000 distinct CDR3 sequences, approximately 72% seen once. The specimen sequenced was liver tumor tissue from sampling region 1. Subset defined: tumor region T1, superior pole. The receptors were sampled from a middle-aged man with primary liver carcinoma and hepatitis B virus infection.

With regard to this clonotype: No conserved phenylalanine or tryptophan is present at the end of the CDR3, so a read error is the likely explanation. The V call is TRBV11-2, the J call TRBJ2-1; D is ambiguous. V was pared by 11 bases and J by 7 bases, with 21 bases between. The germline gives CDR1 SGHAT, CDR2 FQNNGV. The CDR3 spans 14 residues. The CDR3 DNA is TGTGCCGGCAACTCCGCTGCAGGCGGTAATGAGCAGTTCTTA. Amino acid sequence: CAGNSAAGGNEQFL.

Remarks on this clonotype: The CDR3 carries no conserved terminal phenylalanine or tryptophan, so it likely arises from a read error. This CDR3 reads CASGFSVGGTQYL. The CDR3 nucleotides read TGTGCCAGCGGCTTTAGCGTCGGAGGGACCCAGTACCTC. The rearrangement links TRBV11-2 to TRBJ2-5; perhaps TRBD2 as D (5 bases). The CDR3 spans 13 residues. The germline V gene has CDR1 SGHAT and CDR2 FQNNGV.

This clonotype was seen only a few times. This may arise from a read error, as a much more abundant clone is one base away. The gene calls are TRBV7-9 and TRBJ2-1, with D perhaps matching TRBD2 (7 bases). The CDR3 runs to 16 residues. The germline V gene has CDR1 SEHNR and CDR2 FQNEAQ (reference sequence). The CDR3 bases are TGTGCCAGCGGCTTAGACCCTGGACTAGGGGGATCTGAGCAGTTCTTC. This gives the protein CASGLDPGLGGSEQFF.